Each of the 21 T cell receptor beta chains below was sequenced from the same sample in a study of T cells expressing NK-cell markers. TCRdb processed the 5' RACE reads again and assigns one entry to each CDR3 protein, with no DNA. This sample contains 350,000 to 500,000 distinct CDR3 sequences. The sample consisted of blood T cells: a sorted CD56 or NKG2C T cell subset, CD4+ or CD8+ T cells, or bulk PBMC T cells (not recorded which). These receptor sequences come from a woman between 18 and 70 years old in good health.

J is TRBJ1-5 and V is TRBV20-1; TCRdb's D call, TRBD1, is unchecked because there is no DNA. Germline V lookup: CDR1 DFQATT, CDR2 SNEGSKA (reference sequence). This CDR3 is built from 15 residues. CDR3 residues: CSARDTQGGFKPQHF.

The V gene is TRBV6-2 or TRBV6-3, the J gene TRBJ2-1; the TRBD2 assignment by TCRdb is unverifiable without DNA. The CDR3 length is 14 residues. Germline V CDR1 and CDR2: MNHEY, SVGEGT. The CDR3 here is CASKIGGTFNEQFF.

The V and J genes are TRBV6-2 or TRBV6-3 and TRBJ1-1; the TCRdb D gene call, TRBD1, has no DNA to confirm it. CDR3 length: 15 amino acids. Germline-derived CDR1 and CDR2 are MNHEY and SVGEGT. CDR3 amino acids: CASSFAGGSHTEAFF.

This chain joins TRBV6-2 or TRBV6-3 and TRBJ2-3; TCRdb's D call, TRBD1, is unchecked because there is no DNA. From germline, CDR1 is MNHEY and CDR2 SVGEGT. The CDR3 spans 17 residues. CDR3 loop: CASSYLGASRSTDTQYF.

The chain joins TRBV12-5 to TRBJ2-3; the TCRdb call, TRBD2, lacks DNA for checking. The CDR3 has 20 residues. Germline V CDR1 and CDR2: LGHNT, FRNRAP. CDR3 protein: CASGLVFEKNVGLAGNTQYF.

This chain links TRBV7-3 with TRBJ1-1; TCRdb selects TRBD1, and the lack of DNA leaves this call unchecked. The CDR3 consists of 14 residues. Germline-derived CDR1 and CDR2 are SGHTA and FQGTGA. The CDR3 is CASSLQGSGTEAFF.

The J gene is TRBJ2-1, the V gene TRBV29-1; no DNA is available, so the TRBD2 call from TCRdb remains unchecked. The length of the CDR3 is 15 residues. Germline lookup yields CDR1 SQVTM and CDR2 ANQGSEA. The CDR3 region is CSVEGTSGSSNEQFF.

This chain links TRBV29-1 with TRBJ2-7; TCRdb's D call, TRBD1, is unchecked because there is no DNA. The CDR3 extends over 12 amino acids. In germline, CDR1 is SQVTM, CDR2 ANQGSEA. The CDR3 sequence is CSALGSSAEQYF.

The chain is built from TRBV20-1 and TRBJ2-3; TCRdb lists TRBD1, though no DNA is available to test this call. This CDR3 contains 15 residues. Germline V gives CDR1 DFQATT, CDR2 SNEGSKA (reference sequence). The chain's CDR3 is CSAPGTLLSTDTQYF.

The rearrangement uses TRBV7-9 and TRBJ2-5; the TRBD1 assignment by TCRdb is unverifiable without DNA. Germline V CDR1 and CDR2: SEHNR, FQNEAQ (reference sequence). The CDR3 runs to 15 residues. The CDR3 spells CASSSPTGGQETQYF.

CDR3 loop: CASSPARTGYSPLHF. The chain links TRBV4-3 to TRBJ1-6; TCRdb outputs TRBD1, but without DNA this stays unchecked. CDR1 is LGHNA, CDR2 YSLEER, per germline. The CDR3 has 15 residues.

This chain joins TRBV29-1 and TRBJ2-1; the D gene TCRdb calls, TRBD2, cannot be checked with no DNA. The CDR3 totals 12 residues. Germline CDR1 and CDR2: SQVTM and ANQGSEA. The CDR3 is CSVDGRVNEQFF.

The chain joins TRBV7-2 to TRBJ1-1; without DNA, the TCRdb call of TRBD1 cannot be checked. Germline V lookup: CDR1 SGHTA, CDR2 FQGNSA. This CDR3 region has 16 residues. CDR3 region: CASSSRTGTMSAEAFF.

The rearrangement joins TRBV2 to TRBJ2-3; TCRdb's D gene call, TRBD1, goes unchecked for lack of DNA. Germline V lookup: CDR1 SNHLY, CDR2 FYNNEI. CDR3 length: 14 amino acids. CDR3 loop: CASSRDKTTDTQYF.

V gene TRBV12-5 combines with J gene TRBJ2-1; the TCRdb D gene call, TRBD2, has no DNA to confirm it. In germline, CDR1 is LGHNT, CDR2 FRNRAP. The CDR3 has 23 residues. The CDR3 reads CASGLFHRTGTSGITTSYNEQFF.

This sequence joins TRBV27 and TRBJ2-7; the D call of TRBD2 rests on TCRdb alone, since no DNA is present to check it. The CDR3 extends over 19 amino acids. The germline CDR1 and CDR2 sequences are MNHEY and SMNVEV (reference sequence). The CDR3 here is CASSPFPGGLAGGGYEQYF.

V usage is TRBV18 and J usage is TRBJ2-5; without DNA, the TCRdb call of TRBD1 cannot be checked. This CDR3 has 16 residues. The germline V gene has CDR1 KGHSH and CDR2 LQKENI. The CDR3 reads CASSPTRTGGQETQYF.

This rearrangement joins TRBV28 to TRBJ2-7; the D call of TRBD1 rests on TCRdb alone, since no DNA is present to check it. The CDR3 runs 14 residues. Looked up from germline, CDR1 is MDHEN and CDR2 is SYDVKM. The CDR3 spells CASSVRTGYYEQYF. The entire variable domain, with the rest obtained from reference TRBV28 and TRBJ2-7, is as follows: DVKVTQSSRYLVKRTGEKVFLECVQDMDHENMFWYRQDPGLGLRLIYFSYDVKMKEKGDIPEGYSVSREKKERFSLILESASTNQTSMYLCASSVRTGYYEQYFGPGTRLTVT.

The chain combines TRBV20-1 with TRBJ1-5; as DNA is missing, the TRBD1 call by TCRdb cannot be tested. Germline loops: CDR1 DFQATT, CDR2 SNEGSKA (reference sequence). The CDR3 length is 13 residues. The CDR3 loop reads CSATRQDSQPQHF.

The gene calls are TRBV5-4 and TRBJ1-2; lacking DNA, the TRBD1 call made by TCRdb goes unchecked. CDR1 and CDR2 (germline): SGHNT, YYREEE (reference sequence). This CDR3 has 13 amino acids. CDR3 loop: CASSTPEVYGYTF.

This sequence joins TRBV18 and TRBJ2-3; TCRdb selects TRBD2, and the lack of DNA leaves this call unchecked. The CDR3 runs 17 residues. Germline lookup yields CDR1 KGHSH and CDR2 LQKENI. CDR3 region: CASSPVTTGGGTDTQYF.